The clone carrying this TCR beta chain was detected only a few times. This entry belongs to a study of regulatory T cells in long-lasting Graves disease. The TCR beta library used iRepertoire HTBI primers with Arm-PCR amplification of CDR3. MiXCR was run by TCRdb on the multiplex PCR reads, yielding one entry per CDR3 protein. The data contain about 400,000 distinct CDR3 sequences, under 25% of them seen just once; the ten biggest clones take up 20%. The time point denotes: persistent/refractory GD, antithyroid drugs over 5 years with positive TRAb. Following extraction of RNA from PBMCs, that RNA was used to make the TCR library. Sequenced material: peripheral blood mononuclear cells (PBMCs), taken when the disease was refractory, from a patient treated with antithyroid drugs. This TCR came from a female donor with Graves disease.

Here the CDR3 DNA reads TGTGCCAGCAGTTCGACAGGGCCCCCCTACGAGCAGTACTTC. The encoded protein is CASSSTGPPYEQYF. The chain couples TRBV27 to TRBJ2-7; 7 bases map to TRBD1. Germline V gives CDR1 MNHEY, CDR2 SMNVEV (reference sequence). V trimming: 4 bases; J trimming: 2 bases; junction bases outside the gene matches: 5. The CDR3 is made up of 14 amino acids.